The clone carrying this T cell receptor beta chain has at least ten counts. The antigen remains undetermined. CDR1 and CDR2 (germline): ENHRY, SYGVKD. The CDR3 length is 16 residues. Trimming took 2 bases from V and 6 from J, leaving 17 bases between them. This sample was included in a study of T cells after yellow fever vaccination. Study observations and caveats: Relatively few clonotypes were ones that appeared in both CD4 and CD8 compartments. Faster peaking, at day 5 versus 15, marked a secondary response that was weaker. Post-booster repertoires again held most primary-vaccination clones (just under 97% CD4, 88% CD8).

Production of TCR cDNA was by 5'RACE template switching, which also added a universal primer site and UMIs. Using its own MiXCR run on the 5' RACE reads, TCRdb lists one record per CDR3 protein. The repertoire holds some 220,000 distinct CDR3 sequences, with 3% to 4% as singletons. The chain combines TRBV10-3 with TRBJ2-4, with TRBD1 as a possible D gene (7 bases). Sequenced material: CD4+ T cells sorted from PBMCs, taken 10 days after the yellow fever booster vaccination. The receptor's source is a man aged 18-30 years who received the YFV17D yellow fever vaccine. CDR3 coding DNA: TGTGCCATCAGTGAGCCCAACAGGGGAGGCTCAAACATTCAGTACTTC. As protein: CAISEPNRGGSNIQYF.